A single sample gave rise to the 5 T cell receptor beta chains below, sequenced in a study of blood T cell repertoires in COVID-19. Profiled with immunoSEQ multiplex PCR; TCRdb holds only in-frame clones, not every one. The sample has 60,000 or so clones; 85% are singletons. The sequenced sample was peripheral blood. The receptors shown here come from a human donor in a cohort sampled during active COVID-19.

This rearrangement joins TRBV9 to TRBJ2-3, with 8 bases aligning to TRBD1. V dropped 0 bases and J dropped 4; count of bases not matched to a gene: 7. CDR1 and CDR2 from the germline V gene are SGDLS and YYNGEE. This CDR3 spans 16 amino acids. The CDR3 DNA follows: TGTGCCAGCAGCGTAGACCCGGACAGGGTTTCAGATACGCAGTATTTT. Its protein is CASSVDPDRVSDTQYF. Complete variable domain (other parts from reference TRBV9 and TRBJ2-3): DSGVTQTPKHLITATGQRVTLRCSPRSGDLSVYWYQQSLDQGLQFLIQYYNGEERAKGNILERFSAQQFPDLHSELNLSSLELGDSALYFCASSVDPDRVSDTQYFGPGTRLTVL.

The chain links TRBV5-6 to TRBJ2-2; a possible D gene is TRBD1 (6 bases). CDR1 and CDR2 (germline): SGHDT, YYEEEE. The CDR3 runs 16 residues. Between the trimmed V and J ends, which lost 2 bases and 5 bases, there was a span of 16 bases. The CDR3 loop is CASSLPGAPGTGELFF. The CDR3, as DNA: TGTGCCAGCAGCTTACCAGGGGCACCCGGAACCGGGGAGCTGTTTTTT.

The V and J genes are TRBV6-5 and TRBJ1-1, with 7 positions matching TRBD1. Per the germline V gene, CDR1 is MNHEY and CDR2 is SVGAGI. Trimming took 6 bases from V and 1 from J; bases not matched to a gene: 5. The CDR3 covers 14 residues. The CDR3 coding sequence is TGTGCCAGCAGGAGGACAGGAAAGAACACTGAAGCTTTCTTT. The encoded protein is CASRRTGKNTEAFF.

The count of this clone is one. The chain couples TRBV5-1 to TRBJ2-3; possible D gene TRBD1, 5 bases. CDR1 is SGHRS and CDR2 is YFSETQ in the germline V gene. The CDR3 spans 14 residues. V lost 6 bases and J lost 1, with 12 bases in between. CDR3 nucleotide sequence: TGCGCCAGCAACATAGGGGCGGGCACAGATACGCAGTATTTT. Translation gives CASNIGAGTDTQYF. The full variable domain, with the rest looked up from reference TRBV5-1 and TRBJ2-3, is KAGVTQTPRYLIKTRGQQVTLSCSPISGHRSVSWYQQTPGQGLQFLFEYFSETQRNKGNFPGRFSGRQFSNSRSEMNVSTLELGDSALYLCASNIGAGTDTQYFGPGTRLTVL.

This clone occurred a few times. This chain joins TRBV18 and TRBJ2-1; 10 nucleotides match TRBD2. Germline assignment: CDR1 KGHSH and CDR2 LQKENI. The CDR3 runs to 16 residues. J was trimmed by 2 bases and V by 4 bases; bases with no gene match: 5. The CDR3: CASSQRGLAAYNEQFF. For the CDR3, the DNA is TGTGCCAGCTCACAGAGAGGACTAGCGGCCTACAATGAGCAGTTCTTC. Together with reference TRBV18 and TRBJ2-1, the CDR3 gives the full variable domain: NAGVMQNPRHLVRRRGQEARLRCSPMKGHSHVYWYRQLPEEGLKFMVYLQKENIIDESGMPKERFSAEFPKEGPSILRIQQVVRGDSAAYFCASSQRGLAAYNEQFFGPGTRLTVL.